Many counts were recorded for the clone carrying this TCR beta chain. The source of the sample is a study of T cells in Graves' hyperthyroidism and ophthalmopathy. The germline CDR1 and CDR2 sequences are SGHAT and FQDESV (reference sequence). This CDR3 is built from 13 residues. V lost 5 bases to trimming and J lost 8 bases, with 10 bases between them. The source material, RNA transcripts, was used to amplify TCR beta CDR3 regions. HTBI primers were the set used in a first-round RT-PCR of the TCR CDR3. MiXCR, run by TCRdb on the multiplex PCR reads, gives a single entry per CDR3 protein. The sample holds 750,000 to 950,000 distinct CDR3 sequences, around 39% seen once.

The V gene is TRBV11-1, the J gene TRBJ1-6, with a weak D call TRBD1 (5 bases). The clonotype was recovered from a man younger than 35 with Graves' hyperthyroidism. Sequenced material: blood. CDR3 loop: CASSGRGHSPLHF. CDR3 sequence (DNA): TGTGCCAGCAGCGGTAGGGGACATTCACCCCTCCACTTT.